This TCR beta chain appears in the sequencing data of a study of shared clonotypes between healthy human individuals (dated by TCRdb to 2020 to 2021). A note on the overall study: The cohort comprised a couple of women and a few men aged 18 to 49 years. To increase sequencing depth and limit assay-specific biases, different laboratories used diverse techniques to prepare libraries and sequence TCR repertoires. Blood TCR repertoires of roughly 5 healthy adults were deeply sequenced to estimate repertoire size and the extent of clonotype sharing between individuals. For each donor, CD4 naive and CD4 memory were each run on three plates, CD8 naive on two plates, and CD8 memory on one plate. Per donor, leukapheresis produced somewhere between about 0.94 and 9 billion PBMCs.

The donors were healthy, HIV-negative adults who had no recently reported acute infections or vaccinations. Only Caucasian adults living in Nashville, Tennessee, USA were represented among the donors. CD4+ T cells were enriched through magnetic negative selection, after which naive cells were positively selected on CD45RA and the remaining negative fraction served as the memory subset. After blood collection by leukapheresis, PBMCs were isolated using Ficoll-Histopaque density gradient centrifugation and then cryopreserved in the vapor phase of liquid nitrogen. Purity and quantity of every magnetically sorted T cell population were checked by analytical flow cytometry. Genomic DNA was isolated from every sorted fraction and measured by UV absorbance on a Nanodrop 2000c. According to the germline V gene, CDR1 reads SGHTA and CDR2 reads FQGNSA. Inclusive of the bounding cysteine and phenylalanine, the CDR3 is 16 residues long. Left in the record is the CDR3 DNA by itself, 48 bases read in frame from the first base. V is trimmed back by 5 bases and J by 5 bases, and the junction contains 10 bases that no gene match accounts for.

General study outcomes and caveats: Naive subsets generally had larger estimated clonotype richness than memory subsets did. Only blood was sampled, and tissue TCR repertoires likely differ from those in blood. Compared with non-shared clonotypes, the clonotypes found in all four sorted-subset donors had higher generation probabilities. Incomplete sequencing was indicated by rarefaction of sorted-subset datasets, despite the large sequencing depth. Sharing across several donors was observed for about 5% of naive CD4, under 4% of naive CD8, over 2% of memory CD4, and roughly 0.4% of memory CD8 clonotypes. Pairwise subsampling led to the expectation that sequencing depth would affect the degree of clonotype sharing among donors. Because the study included only a small number of donors, the genetic and exposure-history diversity represented was limited.

Using the deep immunoSEQ assay, TCR CDR3 regions were amplified from genomic DNA by multiplex PCR. For each cell subset, the extracted genomic DNA was distributed evenly across all wells of several immunoSEQ 96-well plates, and each plate served as one replicate. For sorted subsets, each replicate PCR was loaded with around 200 ng genomic DNA, equivalent to some 31,000 T cell genomes. Purified libraries were quantified with a Qubit 3.0 fluorometer, sized on a Bioanalyzer 2100, and re-quantified with the KAPA Library Quantification kit. Each immunoSEQ 96-well plate was sequenced on its own single-read 150-cycle Illumina NextSeq 550 flow cell. The source study handled its data this way. Because only junctional sequences without quality scores were contained in the immunoSEQ output, filtering matching that applied to full-length reads could not be performed. To assign V/J genes and CDR3, sequences were annotated using PyIR, a Python wrapper for IgBLAST v1.9, with IMGT germline references. Reads with weak V/J assignments (E-value above 1e-6), missing CDR3, stop codons, out-of-frame junctions, or ambiguous translated residues were removed. V3J clonotypes were defined as sequences sharing an identical inferred V gene, J gene, and CDR3 amino acid sequence. Percentage overlap between repertoires was calculated by dividing the number of shared unique clonotypes by the size of the smaller repertoire. Repertoire richness was assessed with RTK rarefaction, the Chao1 estimator, and Recon v2.1 estimates of unobserved clonotypes. OLGA was used to compute generation probabilities for all TCRbeta clonotypes that the gDNA method yielded from several donors. The immuneACCESS repertoire file appears here via TCRdb, limited to in-frame rearrangements. These files lack a portion of the clones; in checked studies, under half of the deficit traces to unresolved V genes, and the cause of the others is not known. V, J and clone size are those of that table, while D and trimming were read from the DNA. Recorded for this sample are about 1.1 million clones; around 82% of them occurred a single time. 0.5% to 0.6% of the sample is held by the ten biggest clonotypes.

Only one count was recorded for this clone. The antigen it recognizes is unknown. Base qualities are missing; no much larger clone stands one base away. This chain is built from TRBV7-2 and TRBJ2-5; 11 junctional bases match TRBD2. This TCR was sampled from a man between 18 and 35 years old in good health. Some clones in this sample may be carry-over from other donors' samples. Sequenced: memory CD4+ T cells from PBMCs. Read against the paper, the sample's cell subset or site label means: CD45RA-negative fraction. The CDR3 corresponds to CASSARLAGTFETQYF. The DNA is as follows: TGTGCCAGCAGCGCCCGACTAGCGGGGACTTTTGAGACCCAGTACTTC.